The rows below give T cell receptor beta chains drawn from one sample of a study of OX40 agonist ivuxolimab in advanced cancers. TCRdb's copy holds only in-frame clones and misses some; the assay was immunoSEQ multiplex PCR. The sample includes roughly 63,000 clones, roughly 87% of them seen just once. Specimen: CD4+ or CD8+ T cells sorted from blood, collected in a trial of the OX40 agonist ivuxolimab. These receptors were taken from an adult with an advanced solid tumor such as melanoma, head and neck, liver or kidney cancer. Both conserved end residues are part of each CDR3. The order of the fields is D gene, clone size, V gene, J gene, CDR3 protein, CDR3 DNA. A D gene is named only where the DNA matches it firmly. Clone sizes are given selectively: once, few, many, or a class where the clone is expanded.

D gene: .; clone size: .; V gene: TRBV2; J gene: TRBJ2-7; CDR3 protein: CASRDRDVEQYF; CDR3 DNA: TGTGCCAGCAGAGACCGGGACGTTGAGCAGTACTTC
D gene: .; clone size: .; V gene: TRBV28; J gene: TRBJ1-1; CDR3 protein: CASSFRVFGTEAFF; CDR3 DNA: TGTGCCAGCAGTTTTAGGGTTTTCGGCACTGAAGCTTTCTTT
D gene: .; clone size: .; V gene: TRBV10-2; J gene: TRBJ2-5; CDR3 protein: CASRHGETQYF; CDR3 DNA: TGCGCCAGCAGGCATGGGGAGACCCAGTACTTC
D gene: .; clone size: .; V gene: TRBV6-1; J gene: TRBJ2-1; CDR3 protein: CASHGGRERLGEQFF; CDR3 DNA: TGTGCCAGCCACGGCGGGCGGGAAAGGCTGGGTGAGCAGTTCTTC
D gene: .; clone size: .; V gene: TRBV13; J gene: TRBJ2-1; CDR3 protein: CASSPTRGINEQFF; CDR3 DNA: TGTGCCAGCAGCCCCACGAGGGGCATAAATGAGCAGTTCTTC
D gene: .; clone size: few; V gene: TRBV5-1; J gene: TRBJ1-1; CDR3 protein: CASSWYGTPNTEAFF; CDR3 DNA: TGCGCCAGCAGCTGGTACGGGACCCCGAACACTGAAGCTTTCTTT
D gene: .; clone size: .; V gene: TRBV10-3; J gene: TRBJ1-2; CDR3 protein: CAISESWVGNYGYTF; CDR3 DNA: TGTGCCATCAGTGAGTCGTGGGTAGGGAACTATGGCTACACCTTC
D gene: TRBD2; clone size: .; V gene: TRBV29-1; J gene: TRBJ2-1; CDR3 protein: CSVEAGLAGGQSSYNEQFF; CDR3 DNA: TGCAGCGTTGAAGCGGGACTAGCGGGAGGTCAGAGCTCCTACAATGAGCAGTTCTTC
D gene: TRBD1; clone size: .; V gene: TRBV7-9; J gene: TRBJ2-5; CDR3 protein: CASSLEWDRGYF; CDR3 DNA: TGTGCCAGCAGCTTAGAATGGGACAGAGGGTACTTC
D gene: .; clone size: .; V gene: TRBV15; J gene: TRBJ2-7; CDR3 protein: CATSPEIRMSSYEQYF; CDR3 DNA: TGTGCCACCAGCCCAGAGATAAGGATGAGCTCCTACGAGCAGTACTTC
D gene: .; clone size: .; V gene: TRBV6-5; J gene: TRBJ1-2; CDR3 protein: CASSVAVANYGYTF; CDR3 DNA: TGTGCCAGCAGTGTCGCAGTTGCTAACTATGGCTACACCTTC
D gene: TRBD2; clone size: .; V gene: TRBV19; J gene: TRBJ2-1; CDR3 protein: CASSIFSGGYNEQFF; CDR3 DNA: TGTGCCAGTAGTATATTTAGCGGGGGTTACAATGAGCAGTTCTTC
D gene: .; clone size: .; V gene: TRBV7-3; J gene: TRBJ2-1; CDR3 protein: CASSPRAASYNEQFF; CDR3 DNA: TGTGCCAGCAGCCCCCGCGCTGCGTCCTACAATGAGCAGTTCTTC
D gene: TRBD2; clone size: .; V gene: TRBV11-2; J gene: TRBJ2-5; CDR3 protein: CASSLPSGGPETQYF; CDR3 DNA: TGTGCCAGCAGCTTACCTAGCGGGGGGCCGGAGACCCAGTACTTC
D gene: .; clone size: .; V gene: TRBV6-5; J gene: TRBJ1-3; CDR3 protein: CASSPGPGGGNTIYF; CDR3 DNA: TGTGCCAGCAGCCCCGGGCCGGGCGGTGGAAACACCATATATTTT
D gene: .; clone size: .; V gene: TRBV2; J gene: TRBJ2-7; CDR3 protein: CASSEGQGTHEQYF; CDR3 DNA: TGTGCCAGCAGTGAAGGGCAGGGGACCCACGAGCAGTACTTC
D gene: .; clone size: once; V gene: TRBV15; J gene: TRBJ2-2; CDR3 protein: CATSRVEIRELFF; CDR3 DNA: TGTGCCACCAGCAGAGTAGAGATCCGGGAGCTGTTTTTT
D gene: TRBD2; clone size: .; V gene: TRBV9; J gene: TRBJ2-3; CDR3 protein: CASSPSGGRLGGDTQYF; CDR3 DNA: TGTGCCAGCAGCCCTTCAGGCGGGAGGCTGGGTGGAGATACGCAGTATTTT
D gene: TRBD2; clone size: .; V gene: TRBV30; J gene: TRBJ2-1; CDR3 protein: CAWGSGVGYNEQFF; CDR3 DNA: TGTGCCTGGGGTAGCGGGGTTGGGTACAATGAGCAGTTCTTC
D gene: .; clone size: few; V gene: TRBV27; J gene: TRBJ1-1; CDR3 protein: CASSPTGHGTEAFF; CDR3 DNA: TGTGCCAGCAGTCCCACAGGTCATGGAACTGAAGCTTTCTTT
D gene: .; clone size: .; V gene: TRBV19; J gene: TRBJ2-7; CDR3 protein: CASSIGAAGGVEQYF; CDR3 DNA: TGTGCCAGTAGTATAGGTGCAGCGGGCGGCGTCGAGCAGTACTTC
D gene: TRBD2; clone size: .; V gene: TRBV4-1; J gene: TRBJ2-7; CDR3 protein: CASSQDGGGTRLYEQYF; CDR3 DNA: TGCGCCAGCAGCCAAGATGGAGGAGGGACTAGGTTATACGAGCAGTACTTC
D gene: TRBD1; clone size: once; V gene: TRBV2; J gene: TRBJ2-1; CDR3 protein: CASTRTGNNEQFF; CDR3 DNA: TGTGCCAGCACAAGGACAGGGAACAATGAGCAGTTCTTC
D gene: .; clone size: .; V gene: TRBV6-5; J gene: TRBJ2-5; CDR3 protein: CASNTAGGMETQYF; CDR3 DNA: TGTGCCAGCAATACGGCCGGGGGCATGGAGACCCAGTACTTC
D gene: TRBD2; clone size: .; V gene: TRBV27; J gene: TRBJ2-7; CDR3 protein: CASSLLLAGEQYF; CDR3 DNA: TGTGCCAGCAGTTTACTTCTAGCGGGTGAGCAGTACTTC
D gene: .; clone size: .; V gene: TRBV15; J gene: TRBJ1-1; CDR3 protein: CATSQRANTEAFF; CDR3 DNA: TGTGCCACCAGCCAGAGGGCCAACACTGAAGCTTTCTTT
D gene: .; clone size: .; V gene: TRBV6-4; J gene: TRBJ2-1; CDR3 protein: CASSEWGTLNEQFF; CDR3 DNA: TGTGCCAGCAGTGAGTGGGGGACTCTCAATGAGCAGTTCTTC
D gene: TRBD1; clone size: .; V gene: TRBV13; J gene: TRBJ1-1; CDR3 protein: CASSDQTGGSAEAFF; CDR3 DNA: TGTGCCAGCAGCGACCAGACAGGGGGCAGCGCTGAAGCTTTCTTT
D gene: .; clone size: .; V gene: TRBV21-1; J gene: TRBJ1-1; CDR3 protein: CASRGIVARTEAFF; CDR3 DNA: TGTGCCAGCAGAGGTATTGTAGCTCGCACTGAAGCTTTCTTT
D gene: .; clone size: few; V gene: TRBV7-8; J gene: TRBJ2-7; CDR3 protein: CASSLNLMMVEQYF; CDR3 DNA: TGTGCCAGCAGCTTAAACCTTATGATGGTCGAGCAGTACTTC
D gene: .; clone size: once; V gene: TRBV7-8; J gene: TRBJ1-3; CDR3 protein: CASSLAWGGSGNTIYF; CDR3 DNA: TGTGCCAGCAGCTTAGCTTGGGGTGGCTCTGGAAACACCATATATTTT